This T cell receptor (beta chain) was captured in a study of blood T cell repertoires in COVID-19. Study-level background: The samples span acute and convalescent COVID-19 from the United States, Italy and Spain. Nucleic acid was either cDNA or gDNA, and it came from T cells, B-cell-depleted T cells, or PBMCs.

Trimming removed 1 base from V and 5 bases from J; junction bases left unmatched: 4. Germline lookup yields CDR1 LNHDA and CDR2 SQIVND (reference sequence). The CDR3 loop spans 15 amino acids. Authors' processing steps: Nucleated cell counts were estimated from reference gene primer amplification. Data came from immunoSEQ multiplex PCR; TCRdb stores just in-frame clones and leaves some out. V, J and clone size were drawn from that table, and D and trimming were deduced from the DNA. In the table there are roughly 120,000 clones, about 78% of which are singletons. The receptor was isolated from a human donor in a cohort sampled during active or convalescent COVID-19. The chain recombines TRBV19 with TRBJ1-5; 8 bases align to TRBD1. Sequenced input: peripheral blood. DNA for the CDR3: TGTGCCAGTAGTATAGGGACAGGGTTTTATCAGCCCCAGCATTTT. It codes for CASSIGTGFYQPQHF.